This is a list of T cell receptor beta chains from one sample in a study of blood T cell repertoires in COVID-19. This table comes from immunoSEQ multiplex PCR, and its TCRdb copy is limited to in-frame clones, with some not included. The table records 85,000 to 110,000 clones, about 90% of them present only once. The sequenced sample consisted of peripheral blood. These TCRs come from a man aged 50 to 59 in a cohort sampled during active COVID-19. CDR3s include the opening cysteine and the closing phenylalanine or tryptophan. The D gene is left open where the match is weak. The size field is filled for only some rows; it gives once, few, many or a size class.

. . TRBJ1-5 TRBV24-1 CATSGVQSNQPQHF TGTGCCACCAGTGGGGTACAGTCGAATCAGCCCCAGCATTTT
. . TRBJ2-5 TRBV27 CASSFGWGHETQYF TGTGCCAGCAGTTTCGGGTGGGGACACGAGACCCAGTACTTC
. TRBD2 TRBJ2-1 TRBV7-9 CASSFTSGAYNEQFF TGTGCCAGCAGCTTCACTAGCGGGGCATACAATGAGCAGTTCTTC
few TRBD2 TRBJ2-3 TRBV2 CASISGSGVTDTQYF TGTGCCAGCATAAGCGGTAGCGGGGTGACAGATACGCAGTATTTT
once TRBD2 TRBJ2-4 TRBV2 CASSPTSGGADWTKNIQYF TGTGCCAGCAGTCCCACTAGCGGGGGGGCCGATTGGACCAAAAACATTCAGTACTTC
. . TRBJ1-3 TRBV5-6 CASSLGRAGNTIYF TGTGCCAGCAGCTTGGGCAGGGCTGGAAACACCATATATTTT
. . TRBJ2-5 TRBV5-1 CASSEGEETQYF TGCGCCAGCTCAGAGGGGGAAGAGACCCAGTACTTC
. . TRBJ1-5 TRBV28 CASSPGGSNQPQHF TGTGCCAGCAGTCCCGGAGGTAGCAATCAGCCCCAGCATTTT
. TRBD1 TRBJ1-1 TRBV5-5 CASSNQGANTEAFF TGTGCCAGCAGCAACCAGGGGGCGAACACTGAAGCTTTCTTT
. . TRBJ2-5 TRBV5-3 CARSLSGPQETQYF TGTGCCAGAAGCTTGTCGGGTCCCCAAGAGACCCAGTACTTC
. . TRBJ1-2 TRBV5-6 CASSPYERGAGYGYTF TGTGCCAGCAGCCCTTATGAACGTGGGGCTGGGTATGGCTACACCTTC
. TRBD1 TRBJ1-6 TRBV9 CASSDRQGDSYNSPLHF TGTGCCAGCAGCGACCGACAGGGGGACTCCTATAATTCACCCCTCCACTTT
. . TRBJ1-3 TRBV6-5 CASTGAGNTIYF TGTGCCAGCACAGGGGCTGGAAACACCATATATTTT
many . TRBJ1-2 TRBV7-9 CASSFGGYGYTF TGTGCCAGCAGCTTTGGCGGCTATGGCTACACCTTC
. TRBD1 TRBJ2-3 TRBV5-6 CASSKGAPDTQYF TGTGCCAGCAGCAAGGGGGCTCCAGATACGCAGTATTTT
. TRBD2 TRBJ2-3 TRBV6-5 CASKPSGGTDTQYF TGTGCCAGCAAACCTAGCGGGGGTACAGATACGCAGTATTTT
once . TRBJ2-1 TRBV12-3/TRBV12-4 CASGGFYNEQFF TGTGCCAGCGGGGGCTTCTACAATGAGCAGTTCTTC
. TRBD2 TRBJ2-3 TRBV28 CASSGLWTSGGDNTDTQYF TGTGCCAGCAGTGGGCTTTGGACTAGCGGGGGCGATAACACAGATACGCAGTATTTT
. TRBD2 TRBJ2-3 TRBV6-5 CASSFTGTSGGDTQYF TGTGCCAGCAGTTTCACCGGGACTAGCGGCGGCGATACGCAGTATTTT
once TRBD2 TRBJ2-1 TRBV2 CASSPGLAGSYNEQFF TGTGCCAGCAGTCCCGGACTAGCGGGGTCCTACAATGAGCAGTTCTTC
many . TRBJ1-1 TRBV2 CASSPTPVNTEAFF TGTGCCAGCAGTCCGACTCCAGTGAACACTGAAGCTTTCTTT
. TRBD1 TRBJ2-1 TRBV24-1 CATSDFKSDWDRGGNEQFF TGTGCCACCAGTGATTTTAAATCGGACTGGGACAGGGGAGGCAATGAGCAGTTCTTC
few . TRBJ1-2 TRBV29-1 CSVEGGRGANYGYTF TGCAGCGTTGAAGGAGGGCGGGGAGCTAACTATGGCTACACCTTC
. . TRBJ1-6 TRBV18 CASSLQGLNSPLHF TGTGCCAGCTCGCTACAGGGCCTAAATTCACCCCTCCACTTT
. TRBD1 TRBJ1-1 TRBV5-1 CASSLGDRAVDTEAFF TGCGCCAGCAGCTTGGGGGACAGGGCGGTGGACACTGAAGCTTTCTTT
. . TRBJ2-5 TRBV6-2/TRBV6-3 CASSYGRRETQYF TGTGCCAGCAGTTACGGGAGACGGGAGACCCAGTACTTC
. TRBD1 TRBJ2-2 TRBV6-1 CASSERQGSGELFF TGTGCCAGCAGTGAGCGACAGGGGTCCGGGGAGCTGTTTTTT
. . TRBJ1-1 TRBV5-1 CASSLYGQSNTEAFF TGCGCCAGCAGCCTTTATGGACAGTCTAACACTGAAGCTTTCTTT
. . TRBJ2-5 TRBV7-9 CASSARETQYF TGTGCCAGCAGCGCACGGGAGACCCAGTACTTC
. . TRBJ2-5 TRBV11-2 CASSSGETQYF TGTGCCAGCAGCTCGGGGGAGACCCAGTACTTC
. . TRBJ2-5 TRBV5-1 CASRERGAETQYF TGCGCCAGCAGGGAACGGGGTGCCGAGACCCAGTACTTC
. . TRBJ1-2 TRBV19 CASSTTGGHLYGYTF TGTGCCAGTAGCACGACAGGTGGGCACCTCTATGGCTACACCTTC
. TRBD2 TRBJ2-3 TRBV3-1/TRBV3-2 CASSQAGLAGGRGDTQYF TGTGCCAGCAGCCAAGCGGGACTAGCGGGGGGCCGGGGAGATACGCAGTATTTT
. TRBD2 TRBJ2-5 TRBV10-3 CAIRDGTSGPQETQYF TGTGCCATCAGGGACGGGACTAGCGGACCACAAGAGACCCAGTACTTC
. . TRBJ2-3 TRBV24-1 CATSDSSRGLGTDTQYF TGTGCCACCAGTGACTCATCCAGGGGTCTTGGCACAGATACGCAGTATTTT
. TRBD1 TRBJ1-4 TRBV5-1 CASSSTGQGGEKLFF TGCGCCAGCAGCTCGACCGGGCAGGGGGGTGAAAAACTGTTTTTT
. . TRBJ1-4 TRBV16 CASSQSGLATNEKLFF TGTGCCAGCAGCCAATCAGGACTTGCAACTAATGAAAAACTGTTTTTT
. . TRBJ1-5 TRBV10-3 CAISERGQGNQPQHF TGTGCCATCAGTGAGAGAGGGCAGGGGAATCAGCCCCAGCATTTT
. TRBD2 TRBJ2-5 TRBV5-6 CASSSRGVQETQYF TGTGCCAGCAGCTCCCGGGGGGTGCAGGAGACCCAGTACTTC
. . TRBJ1-2 TRBV5-1 CASSPDGNYGYTF TGCGCCAGCAGCCCAGACGGGAACTATGGCTACACCTTC
. TRBD1 TRBJ1-3 TRBV19 CASATGASGNTIYF TGTGCCAGTGCCACAGGGGCCTCTGGAAACACCATATATTTT
. . TRBJ1-3 TRBV11-2 CASSLGSSGNTIYF TGTGCCAGCAGCTTAGGGAGCTCTGGAAACACCATATATTTT
once . TRBJ2-5 TRBV19 CASSIYTGGQETQYF TGTGCCAGTAGTATTTATACTGGGGGGCAAGAGACCCAGTACTTC
. . TRBJ2-4 TRBV6-5 CASSPGQNKNIQYF TGTGCCAGCAGTCCTGGACAGAACAAAAACATTCAGTACTTC
once . TRBJ2-5 TRBV4-3 CASSPVGLGETQYF TGCGCCAGCAGCCCCGTAGGACTTGGAGAGACCCAGTACTTC
. TRBD2 TRBJ2-1 TRBV6-6 CASSYSGLGISNEQFF TGTGCCAGCAGTTACTCAGGACTAGGAATATCAAATGAGCAGTTCTTC
. TRBD1 TRBJ1-2 TRBV5-1 CASSLERTGYGYTF TGCGCCAGCAGCTTGGAGAGGACAGGGTACGGCTACACCTTC
. . TRBJ1-1 TRBV27 CASSSKSGVGGTEAFF TGTGCCAGCAGTTCCAAGTCAGGGGTCGGCGGAACTGAAGCTTTCTTT
few . TRBJ2-1 TRBV2 CASSLNSGGEQFF TGTGCCAGCAGTCTCAATTCCGGAGGTGAGCAGTTCTTC
. TRBD1 TRBJ1-4 TRBV7-9 CASRTGTANEKLFF TGTGCCAGCAGGACAGGGACAGCTAATGAAAAACTGTTTTTT
. . TRBJ1-6 TRBV11-2 CASSGLGRTSLHF TGTGCCAGCAGCGGACTCGGACGGACGTCCCTCCACTTT
once TRBD1 TRBJ2-3 TRBV18 CASSPGQGTDTQYF TGTGCCAGCTCCCCGGGACAGGGTACAGATACGCAGTATTTT
. TRBD2 TRBJ2-5 TRBV5-1 CASSGGASGPRETQYF TGCGCCAGCAGCGGGGGGGCTAGCGGGCCCCGAGAGACCCAGTACTTC
. . TRBJ1-2 TRBV9 CASSPGGGDYGYTF TGTGCCAGCAGCCCCGGTGGAGGGGACTATGGCTACACCTTC
. TRBD1 TRBJ1-2 TRBV3-1/TRBV3-2 CASSWDRTDENYGYTF TGTGCCAGCAGCTGGGACAGGACCGATGAAAACTATGGCTACACCTTC
. TRBD1 TRBJ2-2 TRBV15 CATGATGYRFIGELFF TGTGCCACCGGAGCGACAGGGTATAGATTCATCGGGGAGCTGTTTTTT
. . TRBJ1-1 TRBV12-3/TRBV12-4 CASSFTVNTEAFF TGTGCCAGCAGTTTTACGGTGAACACTGAAGCTTTCTTT
. . TRBJ2-4 TRBV19 CASSPPRREQYF TGTGCCAGTAGCCCACCCAGACGGGAACAGTACTTC
. . TRBJ1-1 TRBV5-5 CASSLTGDEAFF TGTGCCAGCAGCTTGACAGGAGACGAAGCTTTCTTT